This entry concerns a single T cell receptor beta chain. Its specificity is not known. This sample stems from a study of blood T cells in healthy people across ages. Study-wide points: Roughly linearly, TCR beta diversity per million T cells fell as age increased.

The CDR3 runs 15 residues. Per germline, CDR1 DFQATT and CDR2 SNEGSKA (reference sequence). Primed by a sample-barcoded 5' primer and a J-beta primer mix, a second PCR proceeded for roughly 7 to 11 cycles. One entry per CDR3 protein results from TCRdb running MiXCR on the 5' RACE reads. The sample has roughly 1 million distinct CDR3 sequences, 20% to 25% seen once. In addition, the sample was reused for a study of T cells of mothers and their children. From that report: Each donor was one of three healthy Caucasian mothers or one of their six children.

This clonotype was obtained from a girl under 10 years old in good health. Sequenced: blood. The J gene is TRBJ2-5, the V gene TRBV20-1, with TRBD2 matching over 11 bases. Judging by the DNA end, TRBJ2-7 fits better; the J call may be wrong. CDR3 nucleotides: TGCAGTGCTAGGACGGGACTAGCGGAGAACTACGAGCAGTACTTC. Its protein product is CSARTGLAENYEQYF.